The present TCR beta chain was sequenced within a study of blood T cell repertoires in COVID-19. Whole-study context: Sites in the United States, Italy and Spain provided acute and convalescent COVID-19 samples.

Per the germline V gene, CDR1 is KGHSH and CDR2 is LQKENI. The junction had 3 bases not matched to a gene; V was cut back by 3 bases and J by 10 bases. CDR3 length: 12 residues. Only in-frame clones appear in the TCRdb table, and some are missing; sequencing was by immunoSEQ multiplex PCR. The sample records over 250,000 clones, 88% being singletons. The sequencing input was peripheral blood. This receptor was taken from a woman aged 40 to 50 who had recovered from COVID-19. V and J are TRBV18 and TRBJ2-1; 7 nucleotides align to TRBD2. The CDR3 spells CASSPGLWEQFF. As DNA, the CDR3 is TGTGCCAGCTCACCGGGACTATGGGAGCAGTTCTTC.